The 8 T cell receptor beta chains below were found in one sample sequenced in a study of T-cell reconstitution after alpha-beta-depleted transplantation in children. Using unique molecular identifiers, the investigators prepared the TCRbeta library. One entry per CDR3 protein results from TCRdb running MiXCR on the PCR reads. The table includes 700,000 to 850,000 distinct CDR3 sequences, around 15% detected once. The source material was PBMCs, mostly from graft donor cells, sampled 360 days after TCRalphabeta/CD19-depleted stem cell transplant. All receptors derive from a male patient aged 5 to 17 who had a stem cell transplant for acute lymphoblastic leukemia, so the T cells may come from the graft donor.

This clonotype was seen a few times. V gene TRBV20-1 combines with J gene TRBJ2-2; 9 positions match TRBD1. The V segment lost 3 bases and the J segment 5 bases; nucleotides outside the gene matches: 10. Germline V gene data show CDR1 as DFQATT and CDR2 as SNEGSKA (reference sequence). The CDR3 totals 16 residues. CDR3 DNA: TGCAGTGCTAGGAGTCTCGCCGGGACAGGGACCGGGGAGCTGTTTTTT. Its protein product is CSARSLAGTGTGELFF.

This clonotype has just a few counts. J is TRBJ2-7 and V is TRBV18; a weak D match, TRBD2 (5 bases). The CDR3 contains 14 residues. V lost 2 bases, J lost 2 bases, and 10 bases lay in between. Germline CDR1 reads KGHSH; CDR2 reads LQKENI. In DNA form, the CDR3 reads TGTGCCAGCTCACCAGAGGGAGCAACCTACGAGCAGTACTTC. Translating it yields CASSPEGATYEQYF.

This CDR3 is CASSFHRGHEQYF. The CDR3 bases are TGTGCCAGCAGTTTCCACAGGGGGCACGAGCAGTACTTC. The genes are TRBV12-3 or TRBV12-4 and TRBJ2-7, with 9 bases identical to TRBD1. Trimming at V came to 3 bases and at J to 5 bases, leaving 2 bases not matched to a gene. CDR3 size: 13 residues.

The chain employs TRBV27 and TRBJ2-7, with D possibly being TRBD1 (6 bases). Germline CDR1 reads MNHEY; CDR2 reads SMNVEV (reference sequence). Trimming stripped 0 bases from V and 6 bases from J, with 27 bases between. The CDR3 is 19 residues long. CDR3 in DNA: TGTGCCAGCAGTTTATCAGCGTCCGTCGGCGCCAGGGGTTTCCGCGAGCAGTACTTC. This sequence encodes CASSLSASVGARGFREQYF.

This clonotype was seen a handful of times. CDR3 sequence (DNA): TGTGCCAGCAGTTTACATTACATCAGCCTCCATCAGCCCCAGCATTTT. This translates into CASSLHYISLHQPQHF. This chain links TRBV27 with TRBJ1-5; D ambiguous. CDR1 and CDR2 from the germline V gene are MNHEY and SMNVEV (reference sequence). The ends were cut back, 2 bases at V and 5 bases at J, with 16 bases in the middle. The CDR3 has 16 residues.

The chain uses TRBV5-1 and TRBJ1-5; 7 bases match TRBD1. V shed 4 bases, J shed 1 base, and the junction held 5 bases outside the gene matches. Germline-derived CDR1 and CDR2 are SGHRS and YFSETQ. The length of the CDR3 is 15 residues. CDR3 amino acids: CASSHSGQSNQPQHF. The CDR3 bases are TGCGCCAGCAGCCATTCGGGACAGAGCAATCAGCCCCAGCATTTT.

The genes are TRBV24-1 and TRBJ2-1, with D possibly matching TRBD1 (6 bases). CDR3 length: 14 residues. The V gene's germline CDR1 is KGHDR and CDR2 SFDVKD. V shed 9 bases and J shed 4 bases, with 15 bases lying between them. The CDR3 DNA reads as TGTGCCACCTCGCCGTTGGGGGCGTACAATGAGCAGTTCTTC. The encoded protein is CATSPLGAYNEQFF.

This clonotype was counted a few times. V usage is TRBV6-1 and J usage is TRBJ1-1, with D tentatively TRBD1 (5 bases). The V end lost 6 bases, the J end lost 4 bases, and 12 bases lay between the germline ends. The CDR3 is made up of 13 amino acids. Germline CDR1 and CDR2: MNHNS and SASEGT. CDR3 nucleotides: TGTGCCAGCAGCCCGGGACCGAGCACTGAAGCTTTCTTT. Protein sequence: CASSPGPSTEAFF.